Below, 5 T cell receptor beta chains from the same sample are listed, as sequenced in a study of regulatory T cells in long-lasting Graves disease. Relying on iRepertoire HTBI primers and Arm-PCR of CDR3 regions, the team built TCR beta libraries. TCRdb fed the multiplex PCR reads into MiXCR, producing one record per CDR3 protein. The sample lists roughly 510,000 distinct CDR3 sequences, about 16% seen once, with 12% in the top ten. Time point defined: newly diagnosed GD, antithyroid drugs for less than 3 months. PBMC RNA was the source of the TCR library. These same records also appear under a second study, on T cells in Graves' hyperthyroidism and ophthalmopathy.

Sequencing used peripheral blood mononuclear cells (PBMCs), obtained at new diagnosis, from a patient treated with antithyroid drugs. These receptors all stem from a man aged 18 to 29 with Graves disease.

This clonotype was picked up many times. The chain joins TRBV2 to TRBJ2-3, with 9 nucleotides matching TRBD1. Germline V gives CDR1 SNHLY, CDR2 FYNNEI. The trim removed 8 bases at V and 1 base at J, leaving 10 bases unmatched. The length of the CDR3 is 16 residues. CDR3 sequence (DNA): TGTGCCAGCGGTCGGCGTCGGGACAGGGGCACAGATACGCAGTATTTT. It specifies CASGRRRDRGTDTQYF.

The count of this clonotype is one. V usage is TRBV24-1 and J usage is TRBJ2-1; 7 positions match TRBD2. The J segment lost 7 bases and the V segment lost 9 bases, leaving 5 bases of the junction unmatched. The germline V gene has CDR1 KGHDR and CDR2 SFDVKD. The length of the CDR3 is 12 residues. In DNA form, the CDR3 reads TGTGCCACCGGGGGGGTTGTAAATGAGCAGTTCTTC. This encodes CATGGVVNEQFF.

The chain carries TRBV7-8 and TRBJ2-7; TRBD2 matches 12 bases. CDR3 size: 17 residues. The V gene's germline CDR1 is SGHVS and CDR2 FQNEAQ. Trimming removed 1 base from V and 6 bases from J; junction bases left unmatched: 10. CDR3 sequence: CASSLVFASGGAFEQYF. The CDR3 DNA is TGTGCCAGCAGCTTAGTATTCGCTAGCGGGGGGGCCTTCGAGCAGTACTTC.

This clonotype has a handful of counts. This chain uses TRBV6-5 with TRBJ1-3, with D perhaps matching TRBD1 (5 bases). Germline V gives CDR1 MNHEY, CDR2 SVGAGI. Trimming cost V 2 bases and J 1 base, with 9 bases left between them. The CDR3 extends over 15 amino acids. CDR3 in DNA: TGTGCCAGCAGTTACGCGGGGCGATCTGGAAACACCATATATTTT. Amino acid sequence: CASSYAGRSGNTIYF.

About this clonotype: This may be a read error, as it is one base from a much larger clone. CDR3 region: CASPPPGTTSCEQYF. CDR3 nucleotide sequence: TGTGCCAGCCCCCCTCCCGGGACAACCTCCTGCGAGCAGTACTTC. V gene TRBV2 combines with J gene TRBJ2-7; possibly TRBD1 for D (6 bases). The CDR3 consists of 15 residues. The germline V gene has CDR1 SNHLY and CDR2 FYNNEI.